These 22 T cell receptor beta chains share one sample of origin, sequenced in a study of T cells in Graves' hyperthyroidism and ophthalmopathy. The investigators amplified TCR beta CDR3 regions from RNA transcripts. First-round RT-PCR targeting the TCR CDR3 was performed with the HTBI primer set. TCRdb reanalysed the multiplex PCR reads using MiXCR and keeps one entry per CDR3 protein. Here the sample spans hundreds of thousands of distinct CDR3 sequences, about 43% being singletons. The sequencing input was peripheral blood or thyroid tissue (not recorded which). The receptors stem from a woman between 18 and 29 years old with Graves' hyperthyroidism.

The chain is built from TRBV29-1 and TRBJ1-6; 7 bases line up with TRBD1. The CDR3 covers 10 residues. The germline V gene encodes CDR1 SQVTM and CDR2 ANQGSEA. The chain's CDR3 is CRLDRESLHF. The CDR3 DNA sequence: TGCAGGCTCGACAGGGAATCCCTCCACTTT.

There are a few counts of this clonotype. The V gene is TRBV9, the J gene TRBJ1-4; tentative D call: TRBD1 (6 bases). V lost 4 bases and J lost 6, with 10 bases in between. The CDR3 contains 13 residues. Germline V gene sequence: CDR1 SGDLS, CDR2 YYNGEE. In DNA form, the CDR3 reads TGTGCCAGCAGCCAAGAGGGGGATGAAAAACTGTTTTTT. Residues: CASSQEGDEKLFF.

J is TRBJ1-4 and V is TRBV2, with 8 bases that match TRBD1. After removal of 5 bases from V and 8 bases from J, the junction contained 7 bases not matched to a gene. The V gene's germline CDR1 is SNHLY and CDR2 FYNNEI. This CDR3 spans 14 amino acids. This CDR3 reads CASSPRTGNEKLFF. The CDR3 nucleotides read TGTGCCAGCAGTCCGCGGACAGGGAACGAAAAACTGTTTTTT.

This clonotype was counted between two and nine times. This chain joins TRBV7-9 and TRBJ2-7, with 10 bases identical to TRBD1. The CDR3 totals 14 residues. CDR1 is SEHNR, CDR2 FQNEAQ, per germline (reference sequence). The V segment lost 5 bases and the J segment 5 bases; nucleotides outside the gene matches: 6. The CDR3 protein is CASSVATGGDEQYF. DNA for the CDR3: TGTGCCAGCAGCGTCGCGACAGGGGGCGACGAGCAGTACTTC.

The rearrangement joins TRBV20-1 to TRBJ2-2; D gene uncertain. This CDR3 has 12 amino acids. Per the germline V gene, CDR1 is DFQATT and CDR2 is SNEGSKA (reference sequence). The V end lost 1 base, the J end lost 6 bases, and 6 bases lay between the germline ends. CDR3: CSARVLSGELFF. Written as DNA, the CDR3 is TGCAGTGCTAGAGTTCTTTCCGGGGAGCTGTTTTTT.

In regard to this clonotype: A read error may explain this, as a much larger clone is one base away. The chain is built from TRBV10-3 and TRBJ2-7, with 10 bases matching TRBD2. V gave up 0 bases and J gave up 7 bases; unmatched junction bases: 6. This CDR3 is 15 amino acids long. Germline V gene data show CDR1 as ENHRY and CDR2 as SYGVKD. CDR3 coding DNA: TGTGCCATCAGTGAGTCGAGCGGGAGGGCCAGGGAGCAGTACTTC. Its translation is CAISESSGRAREQYF.

This CDR3 reads CASIVTGTGGETQYF. As DNA, the CDR3 is TGTGCCAGCATCGTAACCGGGACAGGGGGAGAGACCCAGTACTTC. This sequence joins TRBV7-9 and TRBJ2-5, with 11 bases identical to TRBD1. The V gene's germline CDR1 is SEHNR and CDR2 FQNEAQ (reference sequence). The CDR3 sequence is 15 residues long. V shed 7 bases, J shed 4 bases, and the junction held 8 bases outside the gene matches.

This clonotype showed up just a few times. The J gene is TRBJ2-5, the V gene TRBV9; D is perhaps TRBD1 or TRBD2 (5 bases each). V was clipped by 0 bases and J by 5 bases, with 11 bases between them. CDR3 length: 14 amino acids. Germline-derived CDR1 and CDR2 are SGDLS and YYNGEE. CDR3 DNA sequence: TGTGCCAGCAGCGTAGTTCCAGAGGGGGAGACCCAGTACTTC. This gives the protein CASSVVPEGETQYF.

This clonotype was found a few times. The chain carries TRBV7-8 and TRBJ2-2; the match to TRBD2 covers 15 bases. The CDR3 extends over 17 amino acids. Germline loops: CDR1 SGHVS, CDR2 FQNEAQ. The V segment lost 5 bases and the J segment 7 bases; nucleotides outside the gene matches: 8. The CDR3 coding sequence is TGTGCCAGCAGCATGGGACTAGCGGGAGGACGGGGCGGGGAGCTGTTTTTT. Its protein product is CASSMGLAGGRGGELFF.

The V call is TRBV7-2, the J call TRBJ2-2; D uncertain. V lost 5 bases and J 7 bases, leaving 8 bases between the germline ends. Looked up from germline, CDR1 is SGHTA and CDR2 is FQGNSA. CDR3 length: 12 amino acids. The DNA for the CDR3 is TGTGCCAGCAGCAGGATAAGCGGGGAGCTGTTTTTT. Translation gives CASSRISGELFF.

The J gene is TRBJ2-5, the V gene TRBV7-2; weak D call: TRBD2 (6 bases). The CDR3 has 15 amino acids. The germline V gene has CDR1 SGHTA and CDR2 FQGNSA. Between the trimmed V and J ends, which lost 5 bases and 4 bases, there was a span of 17 bases. The DNA for the CDR3 is TGTGCCAGCAGCCATACCCGGGGAGCGGGAGAGACCCAGTACTTC. This encodes CASSHTRGAGETQYF.

V usage is TRBV29-1 and J usage is TRBJ1-5; TRBD1 might be the D (6 bases). V was trimmed by 6 bases and J by 7 bases, leaving 25 bases between them. Looked up from germline, CDR1 is SQVTM and CDR2 is ANQGSEA. This CDR3 contains 16 residues. CDR3 nucleotides: TGCAGCGTCGATCACCGGGGGGCGCGTCCCAAGCAGCCCCAGCATTTT. As protein: CSVDHRGARPKQPQHF. The whole variable domain, remainder taken from reference TRBV29-1 and TRBJ1-5, is SAVISQKPSRDICQRGTSLTIQCQVDSQVTMMFWYRQQPGQSLTLIATANQGSEATYESGFVIDKFPISRPNLTFSTLTVSNMSPEDSSIYLCSVDHRGARPKQPQHFGDGTRLSIL.

On this clonotype itself: The junction differs from germline at one of its ends, possibly a read error. V is TRBV2 and J is TRBJ1-2; possible D gene TRBD1, 6 bases. From germline, CDR1 is SNHLY and CDR2 FYNNEI. This CDR3 has 13 amino acids. The CDR3, as DNA: TGCGCCAGCAGTGACGAGGGGGGAACTGGCTACACCTTC. Its protein product is CASSDEGGTGYTF.

A note on this clonotype: A much larger clone sits a single nucleotide away, making a read error possible. The chain joins TRBV7-9 to TRBJ2-5; the D call may be TRBD1 or TRBD2 (5 bases each). CDR1 is SEHNR and CDR2 is FQNEAQ in the germline V gene (reference sequence). The CDR3 is 14 residues long. The chain's CDR3 is CAGRGTYPQETQYF. The CDR3 DNA follows: TGTGCCGGCAGAGGGACCTACCCCCAAGAGACCCAGTACTTC.

In its sample, this clonotype was seen a few times. V is TRBV29-1 and J is TRBJ1-1; D is possibly TRBD1 (5 bases). The germline V gene encodes CDR1 SQVTM and CDR2 ANQGSEA. The CDR3 runs 11 residues. V lost 4 bases and J 11 bases, leaving 14 bases between the germline ends. The CDR3, as DNA: TGCAGCGTTGGAAATAGGGGACGGGCTTTCTTT. Translation: CSVGNRGRAFF.

This clonotype showed up just a few times. The V gene is TRBV20-1, the J gene TRBJ2-7, with 12 bases identical to TRBD1. CDR1 DFQATT and CDR2 SNEGSKA come from the germline V gene (reference sequence). The CDR3 runs 15 residues. Trimming cost V 0 bases and J 6 bases; bases outside gene matches: 6. CDR3 coding DNA: TGCAGTGCTAGAGATCCCGGGACAGGGGGCTTCGAGCAGTACTTC. As protein: CSARDPGTGGFEQYF.

The chain employs TRBV11-2 and TRBJ1-5, with D perhaps TRBD1 (5 bases). The germline V gene encodes CDR1 SGHAT and CDR2 FQNNGV. The CDR3 is made up of 16 amino acids. V was trimmed by 5 bases and J by 3 bases, leaving 17 bases between them. CDR3 amino acids: CASSAPLGDANQPQHF. The CDR3 region has the DNA TGTGCCAGCAGCGCACCATTGGGGGATGCCAATCAGCCCCAGCATTTT.

In regard to this clonotype: This clone may be a read error of a much larger clone one base away. J is TRBJ1-2 and V is TRBV24-1; TRBD1 matches 8 bases. This CDR3 has 15 residues. Germline-derived CDR1 and CDR2 are KGHDR and SFDVKD. With 5 bases clipped from V and 4 bases from J, the junction kept 8 bases outside the gene matches. CDR3 sequence (DNA): TGTGCCACCAGTGGTTCGACAGGGGATGTCTATGGCTACACCTTC. It codes for CATSGSTGDVYGYTF.

This clonotype was seen a few times. The chain is built from TRBV24-1 and TRBJ2-7; unclear D gene. Trimming shortened V by 4 bases and J by 4 bases, and 16 bases separated the two germline ends. There are 15 residues in the CDR3. Looked up from germline, CDR1 is KGHDR and CDR2 is SFDVKD. CDR3 DNA sequence: TGTGCCACCAGTGACAACCAAGCTCTAGGGTACGAGCAGTACTTC. It specifies CATSDNQALGYEQYF.

This clonotype appeared many times. At one end, the junction sequence differs from germline, possibly due to a read error. V and J are TRBV7-2 and TRBJ2-5; 7 bases line up with TRBD1. Germline V CDR1 and CDR2: SGHTA, FQGNSA. This CDR3 spans 15 amino acids. This CDR3 reads CASSLEDRFLETQYF. CDR3 DNA: TGCGCCAGCAGCCTAGAGGACAGGTTCCTGGAGACCCAGTACTTC.

V and J are TRBV24-1 and TRBJ1-2, with a weak D call TRBD1 (5 bases). This CDR3 has 14 residues. The V end was cut by 7 bases, the J end by 8 bases, with 19 bases between. The V gene's germline CDR1 is KGHDR and CDR2 SFDVKD. CDR3 loop: CATSDAGPASGYTF. The CDR3 DNA is TGTGCCACCAGCGATGCGGGACCTGCGAGCGGCTACACCTTC.

The table lists this clonotype with many counts. This chain uses TRBV7-9 with TRBJ2-5, with TRBD2 matching 8 bases. This CDR3 is built from 13 residues. V dropped 8 bases and J dropped 5; count of bases not matched to a gene: 7. CDR1 is SEHNR, CDR2 FQNEAQ, per germline (reference sequence). CDR3 nucleotide sequence: TGTGCCAGCGAGCGGGAGCGGCAGGAGACCCAGTACTTC. Its protein product is CASERERQETQYF.